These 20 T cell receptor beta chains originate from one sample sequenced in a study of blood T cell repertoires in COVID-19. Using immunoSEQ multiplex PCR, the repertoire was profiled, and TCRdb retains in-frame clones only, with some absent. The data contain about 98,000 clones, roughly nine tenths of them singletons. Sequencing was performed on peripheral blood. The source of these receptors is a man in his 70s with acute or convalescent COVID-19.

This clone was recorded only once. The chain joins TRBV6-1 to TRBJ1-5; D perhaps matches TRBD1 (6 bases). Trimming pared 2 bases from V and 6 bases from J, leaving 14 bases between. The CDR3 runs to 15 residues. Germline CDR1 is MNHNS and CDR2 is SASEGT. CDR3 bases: TGTGCCAGCAGTGAAAATCGGGGGGCTGGTCAGCCCCAGCATTTT. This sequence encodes CASSENRGAGQPQHF.

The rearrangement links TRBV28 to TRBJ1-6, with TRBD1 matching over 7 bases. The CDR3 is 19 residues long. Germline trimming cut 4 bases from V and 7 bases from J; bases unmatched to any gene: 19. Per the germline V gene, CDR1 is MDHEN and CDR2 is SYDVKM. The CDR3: CASSSIGGVGRGRNSPLHF. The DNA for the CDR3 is TGTGCCAGCAGTTCAATCGGTGGGGTAGGAAGGGGGCGGAATTCACCCCTCCACTTT.

The CDR3 reads CASSEDQGPNEKLFF. The CDR3 bases are TGTGCCAGCAGTGAGGATCAGGGGCCTAATGAAAAACTGTTTTTT. The rearrangement uses TRBV2 and TRBJ1-4; TRBD1 might be the D (6 bases). The CDR3 is made up of 15 amino acids. V lost 3 bases, J lost 3 bases, and 11 bases lay in between. Germline CDR1 SNHLY, CDR2 FYNNEI.

CDR3 coding DNA: TGTGCCAGCAGCCGAGCCCTTTACGAGCAGTACTTC. Translation gives CASSRALYEQYF. The gene calls are TRBV14 and TRBJ2-7; D unresolved. This CDR3 has 12 amino acids. The germline gives CDR1 SGHDN, CDR2 FVKESK. The V gene lost 4 bases and the J gene lost 4 bases, with 8 bases spanning the gap.

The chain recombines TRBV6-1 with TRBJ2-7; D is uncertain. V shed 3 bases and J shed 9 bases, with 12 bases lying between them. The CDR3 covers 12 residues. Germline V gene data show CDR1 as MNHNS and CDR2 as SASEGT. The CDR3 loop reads CASSDPPGRQYF. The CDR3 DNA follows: TGTGCCAGCAGTGACCCCCCCGGTAGGCAGTACTTC.

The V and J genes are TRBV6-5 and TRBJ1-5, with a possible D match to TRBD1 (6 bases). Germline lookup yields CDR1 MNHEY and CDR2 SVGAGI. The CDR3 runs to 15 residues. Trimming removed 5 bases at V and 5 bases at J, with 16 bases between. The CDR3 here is CASSPGGGSDQPQHF. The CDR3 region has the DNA TGTGCCAGCAGTCCGGGAGGGGGAAGTGATCAGCCCCAGCATTTT.

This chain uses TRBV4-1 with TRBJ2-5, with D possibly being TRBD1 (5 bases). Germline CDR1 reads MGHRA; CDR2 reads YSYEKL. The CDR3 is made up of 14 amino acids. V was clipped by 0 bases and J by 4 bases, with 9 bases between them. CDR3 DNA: TGCGCCAGCAGCCAAGATAGGGGTGTAGAGACCCAGTACTTC. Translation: CASSQDRGVETQYF.

The CDR3 sequence is CASSWGLAGTSSAGELFF. As DNA, the CDR3 is TGCGCCAGCAGCTGGGGACTAGCGGGGACCTCCAGCGCCGGGGAGCTGTTTTTT. The chain joins TRBV5-1 to TRBJ2-2, with 13 positions matching TRBD2. This CDR3 spans 18 amino acids. CDR1 and CDR2 (germline): SGHRS, YFSETQ. J lost 6 bases, V lost 3 bases, and 11 bases had no gene match.

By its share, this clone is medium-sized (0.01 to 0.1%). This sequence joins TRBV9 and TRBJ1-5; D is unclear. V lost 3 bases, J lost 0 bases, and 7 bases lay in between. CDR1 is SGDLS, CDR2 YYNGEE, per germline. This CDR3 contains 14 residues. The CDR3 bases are TGTGCCAGCAGCGCTGGAGTTAGCAATCAGCCCCAGCATTTT. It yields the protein CASSAGVSNQPQHF.

The CDR3 DNA reads as TGTGCCAGCAGTGAATGGGGAGAATCCGAGCAGTACTTC. Protein: CASSEWGESEQYF. This rearrangement joins TRBV25-1 to TRBJ2-7, with D possibly TRBD2 on 5 matching bases. The CDR3 contains 13 residues. Per the germline V gene, CDR1 is MGHDK and CDR2 is SYGVNS. The ends were cut back, 1 base at V and 6 bases at J, with 10 bases in the middle.

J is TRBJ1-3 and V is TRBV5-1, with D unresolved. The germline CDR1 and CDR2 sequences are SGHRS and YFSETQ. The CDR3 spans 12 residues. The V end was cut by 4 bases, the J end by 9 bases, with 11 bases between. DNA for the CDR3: TGCGCCAGCAGCAACCCCGGCGGCACCATATATTTT. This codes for CASSNPGGTIYF.

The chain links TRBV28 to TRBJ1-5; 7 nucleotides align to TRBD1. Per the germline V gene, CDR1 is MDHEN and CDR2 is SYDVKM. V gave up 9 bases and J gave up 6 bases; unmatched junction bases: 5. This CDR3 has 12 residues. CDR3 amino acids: CASRQGSQPQHF. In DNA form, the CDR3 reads TGTGCCAGTCGACAGGGTAGTCAGCCCCAGCATTTT.

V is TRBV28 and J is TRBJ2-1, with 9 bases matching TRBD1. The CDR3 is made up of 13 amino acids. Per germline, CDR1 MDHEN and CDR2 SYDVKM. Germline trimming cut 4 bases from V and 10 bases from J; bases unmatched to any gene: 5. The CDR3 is CASSWDRVDEQFF. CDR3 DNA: TGTGCCAGCAGTTGGGACAGGGTCGACGAGCAGTTCTTC.

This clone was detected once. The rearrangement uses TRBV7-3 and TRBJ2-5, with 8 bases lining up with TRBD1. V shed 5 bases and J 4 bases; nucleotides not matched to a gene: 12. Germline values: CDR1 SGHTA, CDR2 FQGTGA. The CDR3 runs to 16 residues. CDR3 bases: TGTGCCAGCAGCAAAGCGACAGGGGTGATAGGAGAGACCCAGTACTTC. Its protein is CASSKATGVIGETQYF.

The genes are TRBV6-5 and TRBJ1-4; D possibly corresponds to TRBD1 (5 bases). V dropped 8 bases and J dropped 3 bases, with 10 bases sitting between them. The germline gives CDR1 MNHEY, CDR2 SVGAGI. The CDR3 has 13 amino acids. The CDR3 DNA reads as TGTGCCAGCGGCGCGGGGCCTAATGAAAAACTGTTTTTT. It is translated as CASGAGPNEKLFF.

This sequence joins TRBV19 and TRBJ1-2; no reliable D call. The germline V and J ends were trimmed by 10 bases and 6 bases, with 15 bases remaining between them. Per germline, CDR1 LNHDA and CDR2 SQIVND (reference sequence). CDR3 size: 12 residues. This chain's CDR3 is CATLGGGDGYTF. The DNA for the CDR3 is TGTGCCACCCTAGGAGGCGGGGATGGCTACACCTTC.

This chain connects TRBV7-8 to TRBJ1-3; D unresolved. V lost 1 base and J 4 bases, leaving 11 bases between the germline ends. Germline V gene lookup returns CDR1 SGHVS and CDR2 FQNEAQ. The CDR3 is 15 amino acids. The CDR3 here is CASSLVGGGGNTIYF. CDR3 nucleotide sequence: TGTGCCAGCAGCTTAGTGGGTGGAGGAGGAAACACCATATATTTT. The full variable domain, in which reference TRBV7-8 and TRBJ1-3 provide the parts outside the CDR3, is GAGVSQSPRYKVAKRGQDVALRCDPISGHVSLFWYQQALGQGPEFLTYFQNEAQLDKSGLPSDRFFAERPEGSVSTLKIQRTQQEDSAVYLCASSLVGGGGNTIYFGEGSWLTVV.

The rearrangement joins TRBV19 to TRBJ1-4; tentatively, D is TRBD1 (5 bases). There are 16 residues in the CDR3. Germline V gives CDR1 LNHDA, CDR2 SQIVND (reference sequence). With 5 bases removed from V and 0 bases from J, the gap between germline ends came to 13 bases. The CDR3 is CASSPGLISTNEKLFF. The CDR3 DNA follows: TGTGCCAGTAGTCCGGGACTGATTTCAACTAATGAAAAACTGTTTTTT.

The CDR3 is CASSARLGTYYEQYV. DNA for the CDR3: TGTGCCAGCAGCGCGAGATTAGGGACATACTACGAGCAGTACGTC. The rearrangement links TRBV9 to TRBJ2-7; D might be TRBD1 (6 bases). Trimming took 3 bases from V and 3 from J, leaving 16 bases between them. CDR3 size: 15 residues. Germline V gene data show CDR1 as SGDLS and CDR2 as YYNGEE.

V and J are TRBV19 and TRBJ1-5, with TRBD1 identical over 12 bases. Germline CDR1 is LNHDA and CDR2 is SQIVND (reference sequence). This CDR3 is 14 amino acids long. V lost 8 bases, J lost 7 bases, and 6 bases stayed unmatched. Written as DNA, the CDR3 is TGTGCCAGTGGGACAGGGGGCGGGGTGCAGCCCCAGCATTTT. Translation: CASGTGGGVQPQHF. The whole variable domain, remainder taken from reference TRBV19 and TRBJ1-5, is DGGITQSPKYLFRKEGQNVTLSCEQNLNHDAMYWYRQDPGQGLRLIYYSQIVNDFQKGDIAEGYSVSREKKESFPLTVTSAQKNPTAFYLCASGTGGGVQPQHFGDGTRLSIL.